This T cell receptor (beta chain) was identified in a study of control samples from healthy donors and cancer patients. V lost 0 bases to trimming and J lost 2 bases; unmatched junction nucleotides: 8. The CDR3 covers 18 residues. Germline values: CDR1 MDHEN, CDR2 SYDVKM. Assay used: immunoSEQ multiplex PCR; TCRdb lists only in-frame clones, some missing. The sample lists tens of thousands of clones, 85% to 95% seen once, with 4% in the top ten. The chain joins TRBV28 to TRBJ2-2; TRBD2 matches at 8 bases. Sequencing input: blood. This clonotype was obtained from a man aged 25 to 40 in good health. The CDR3 bases are TGTGCCAGCAGTTTATGGACTAGCGTGCTCATAAACACCGGGGAGCTGTTTTTT. Translated, it gives CASSLWTSVLINTGELFF.